A selection of T cell receptor beta chains follows, all from one sample in a study of blood T cell repertoires in COVID-19. The data were produced by immunoSEQ multiplex PCR, yet TCRdb's version contains in-frame clones alone and is incomplete. The table shows almost 350,000 clones, with roughly 90% occurring only once. Sequencing used PBMCs or T cells enriched from blood (not recorded which). All receptors come from a woman in her 30s who had been exposed to COVID-19. CDR3s include the opening cysteine and the closing phenylalanine or tryptophan. A D gene is named only where the DNA matches it firmly. Clone size is given for some rows only: seen once, a few or many times, or a class if the clone is expanded.

j_call d_call clone_size cdr3_length v_call cdr3_aa cdr3_nt
TRBJ2-4 TRBD1 NA 16 TRBV5-1 CASSHGQGIIKNIQYF TGCGCCAGCAGCCACGGACAGGGGATTATCAAAAACATTCAGTACTTC
TRBJ1-2 NA NA 13 TRBV7-9 CASSLGSSDGYTF TGTGCCAGCAGCTTGGGCAGCTCCGATGGCTACACCTTC
TRBJ1-2 NA once 13 TRBV28 CASSLDSSYGYTF TGTGCCAGCAGCCTGGACAGTTCATATGGCTACACCTTC
TRBJ1-2 NA NA 14 TRBV28 CASSTGQKFYGYTF TGTGCCAGCAGCACCGGACAGAAATTCTATGGCTACACCTTC
TRBJ2-1 TRBD2 NA 16 TRBV19 CASSINPSGIYNEQFF TGTGCCAGTAGTATAAATCCTAGCGGGATCTACAATGAGCAGTTCTTC
TRBJ2-7 NA NA 14 TRBV19 CASSIEAPSYEQYF TGTGCCAGTAGTATAGAAGCGCCTTCCTACGAGCAGTACTTC
TRBJ1-6 NA NA 14 TRBV7-2 CASSLQGINSPLHF TGTGCCAGCAGCCTGCAGGGGATAAACTCACCCCTCCACTTT
TRBJ2-7 NA NA 12 TRBV2 CASRPEIYEQYF TGTGCCAGCAGACCGGAGATCTACGAGCAGTACTTC
TRBJ1-5 NA NA 16 TRBV5-1 CASSLGPEGGNQPQHF TGCGCCAGCAGCTTGGGACCAGAGGGAGGCAATCAGCCCCAGCATTTT
TRBJ2-1 NA NA 13 TRBV2 CASSGPAYNEQFF TGTGCCAGCAGTGGCCCAGCCTACAATGAGCAGTTCTTC
TRBJ1-5 NA NA 15 TRBV9 CASSVGGGQGQPQHF TGTGCCAGCAGCGTAGGCGGGGGGCAAGGGCAGCCCCAGCATTTT
TRBJ1-5 TRBD1 NA 16 TRBV5-5 CASSPGTGLPNQPQHF TGTGCCAGCAGCCCTGGGACAGGGTTACCTAATCAGCCCCAGCATTTT
TRBJ1-2 NA NA 14 TRBV7-9 CASSLATGSGGYTF TGTGCCAGCAGCTTAGCCACAGGGTCTGGTGGCTACACCTTC
TRBJ2-2 NA NA 17 TRBV18 CASIRTRQDSNTGELFF TGTGCCAGCATACGTACCCGACAGGATTCGAACACCGGGGAGCTGTTTTTT
TRBJ2-2 TRBD2 once 21 TRBV18 CASSVKQRTSGRAGWSGELFF TGTGCCAGCTCAGTCAAACAACGGACTAGCGGGAGGGCCGGTTGGTCCGGGGAGCTGTTTTTT
TRBJ1-2 TRBD1 NA 14 TRBV28 CASSILRGPDGYTF TGTGCCAGCTCCATCCTCAGGGGGCCAGATGGCTACACCTTC
TRBJ2-1 TRBD2 NA 14 TRBV10-3 CAISGLAGANEQFF TGTGCCATCAGTGGACTAGCGGGGGCCAATGAGCAGTTCTTC
TRBJ1-1 NA once 13 TRBV2 CASSEGRPGEAFF TGTGCCAGCAGTGAAGGCCGACCGGGGGAAGCTTTCTTT
TRBJ2-7 NA NA 15 TRBV28 CASRGSGSWSYEQYF TGTGCCAGCAGAGGTTCCGGGAGTTGGTCCTACGAGCAGTACTTC
TRBJ2-7 NA NA 13 TRBV7-2 CASVDSLTYEQYF TGTGCGTCGGTGGACTCGCTTACCTACGAGCAGTACTTC
TRBJ1-1 NA NA 15 TRBV7-3 CASSLTGREVTEAFF TGTGCCAGCAGCTTAACTGGCAGGGAGGTGACTGAAGCTTTCTTT
TRBJ2-1 NA NA 12 TRBV11-3 CASSPLDSTQFF TGTGCCAGCAGCCCCTTGGACTCGACGCAGTTCTTC
TRBJ1-2 TRBD1 once 16 TRBV6-1 CASSDQRDRGQGGYTF TGTGCCAGCAGTGACCAAAGGGACAGGGGGCAGGGTGGCTACACCTTC
TRBJ2-5 NA NA 13 TRBV18 CASSLTGLETQYF TGTGCCAGCTCACTCACGGGGTTGGAGACCCAGTACTTC
TRBJ2-5 NA NA 13 TRBV6-5 CASRTSGVETQYF TGTGCCAGCAGGACTAGTGGGGTGGAGACCCAGTACTTC
TRBJ2-1 NA NA 13 TRBV12-5 CASGSPYGNEQFF TGTGCTAGTGGTTCCCCCTACGGGAATGAGCAGTTCTTC
TRBJ2-2 NA NA 15 TRBV25-1 CASSESGRDTGELFF TGTGCCAGCAGTGAATCGGGCAGGGACACCGGGGAGCTGTTTTTT
TRBJ2-7 NA NA 14 TRBV5-8 CASSPRKQGTEQYF TGTGCCAGCAGCCCTAGGAAGCAGGGTACCGAGCAGTACTTC
TRBJ2-1 NA once 19 TRBV1 CTSSHQTIAEGNSYNEQFF TGCACCAGCAGCCACCAGACAATTGCAGAGGGAAACTCCTACAATGAGCAGTTCTTC
TRBJ2-3 NA NA 15 TRBV3-1/TRBV3-2 CASSQDDGSTDTQYF TGTGCCAGCAGCCAAGATGACGGGAGCACAGATACGCAGTATTTT